Listed below are T cell receptor beta chains from one sample, sequenced in a study of cytomegalovirus exposure and HLA in healthy donors. The protocol was immunoSEQ multiplex PCR, while the TCRdb copy is restricted to in-frame clones and leaves out a portion. The sample has 70,000 to 100,000 clones; roughly two thirds are singletons. Sequencing input: PBMCs. These receptors were obtained from a woman in her forties or fifties in good health and CMV-seropositive. The CDR3 runs from the conserved cysteine through the conserved F or W. Each record gives: V gene, D gene, J gene, clone size, CDR3 protein, CDR3 DNA. The D gene is left open where the match is weak. A row's size may be missing; if present it is once, few, many or a size class.

V: TRBV5-1; D: TRBD1; J: TRBJ1-2; size: .; CDR3: CASSQGASGYTF; DNA: TGCGCCAGCAGTCAGGGGGCGAGTGGCTACACCTTC
V: TRBV10-3; D: TRBD2; J: TRBJ2-3; size: .; CDR3: CAISESGLAGSDTQYF; DNA: TGTGCCATCAGTGAGTCGGGACTAGCGGGGTCAGATACGCAGTATTTT
V: TRBV19; D: TRBD1; J: TRBJ2-7; size: .; CDR3: CASSVDRGSGEQYF; DNA: TGTGCCAGTAGTGTGGACAGGGGGTCTGGCGAGCAGTACTTC
V: TRBV21-1; D: .; J: TRBJ2-1; size: .; CDR3: CASSQPPEGQGASYNEQFF; DNA: TGTGCCAGCAGCCAACCTCCGGAGGGCCAGGGGGCGTCCTACAATGAGCAGTTCTTC
V: TRBV6-4; D: .; J: TRBJ1-2; size: .; CDR3: CASSDGQGYGYTF; DNA: TGTGCCAGCAGTGACGGGCAGGGCTATGGCTACACCTTC
V: TRBV18; D: TRBD1; J: TRBJ2-5; size: once; CDR3: CASQRQGQYQETQYF; DNA: TGTGCCAGCCAAAGACAGGGGCAGTACCAAGAGACCCAGTACTTC
V: TRBV7-9; D: .; J: TRBJ1-5; size: .; CDR3: CASSPEGGGVRQPQHF; DNA: TGTGCCAGCAGCCCCGAGGGGGGGGGCGTAAGGCAGCCCCAGCATTTT
V: TRBV19; D: .; J: TRBJ2-2; size: few; CDR3: CASSIDPDYRGGKNTGELFF; DNA: TGTGCCAGTAGTATAGATCCCGATTACCGCGGGGGCAAGAACACCGGGGAGCTGTTTTTT
V: TRBV11-3; D: TRBD2; J: TRBJ2-7; size: .; CDR3: CASSPFAGGEQYF; DNA: TGTGCCAGCAGCCCGTTTGCGGGAGGCGAGCAGTACTTC
V: TRBV2; D: TRBD1; J: TRBJ1-6; size: .; CDR3: CASRGDRILNSPLHF; DNA: TGTGCCAGCAGGGGGGACAGGATTTTAAATTCACCCCTCCACTTT
V: TRBV4-1; D: TRBD2; J: TRBJ2-2; size: once; CDR3: CASSQRLTSGGANGELFF; DNA: TGCGCCAGCAGCCAACGACTCACTAGCGGGGGGGCCAACGGGGAGCTGTTTTTT
V: TRBV6-1; D: .; J: TRBJ1-2; size: .; CDR3: CASSGGTRGSSYGYTF; DNA: TGTGCCAGCAGTGGGGGCACCCGAGGAAGTTCATATGGCTACACCTTC
V: TRBV7-9; D: TRBD2; J: TRBJ2-1; size: .; CDR3: CASSKLRLADYNEQFF; DNA: TGTGCCAGCAGCAAATTACGACTAGCGGATTACAATGAGCAGTTCTTC
V: TRBV5-1; D: .; J: TRBJ2-5; size: .; CDR3: CASSLDGREETQYF; DNA: TGCGCCAGCAGCTTGGACGGCAGGGAAGAGACCCAGTACTTC
V: TRBV29-1; D: .; J: TRBJ2-6; size: few; CDR3: CSGLESGANVLTF; DNA: TGCAGCGGGTTGGAGTCTGGGGCCAACGTCCTGACTTTC
V: TRBV29-1; D: TRBD1; J: TRBJ1-2; size: .; CDR3: CSVGQAPFVSYGYTF; DNA: TGCAGCGTAGGACAGGCTCCTTTCGTGAGCTATGGCTACACCTTC
V: TRBV29-1; D: .; J: TRBJ1-1; size: .; CDR3: CSASSVGGAGTEAFF; DNA: TGCAGCGCGTCCTCGGTTGGGGGCGCAGGGACTGAAGCTTTCTTT
V: TRBV5-1; D: TRBD1; J: TRBJ1-2; size: .; CDR3: CASSQTGVIGYTF; DNA: TGCGCCAGCAGCCAAACAGGGGTAATCGGCTACACCTTC
V: TRBV15; D: .; J: TRBJ2-1; size: few; CDR3: CATSRSWTNYNEQFF; DNA: TGTGCCACCAGCAGATCCTGGACAAACTACAATGAGCAGTTCTTC
V: TRBV6-5; D: .; J: TRBJ1-4; size: .; CDR3: CASSRGADEKLFF; DNA: TGTGCCAGCTCGCGGGGGGCAGATGAAAAACTGTTTTTT
V: TRBV29-1; D: .; J: TRBJ1-4; size: .; CDR3: CSVIQGNEKLFF; DNA: TGCAGCGTTATCCAGGGGAATGAAAAACTGTTTTTT
V: TRBV10-3; D: TRBD1; J: TRBJ1-2; size: .; CDR3: CAISQGAQDYGYTF; DNA: TGTGCCATCAGCCAGGGGGCGCAGGACTATGGCTACACCTTC
V: TRBV5-1; D: TRBD1; J: TRBJ2-2; size: .; CDR3: CASSLGGTANTGELFF; DNA: TGCGCCAGCAGCTTGGGTGGGACAGCGAACACCGGGGAGCTGTTTTTT
V: TRBV9; D: .; J: TRBJ1-6; size: few; CDR3: CASSVGEGIFLSYNSPLHF; DNA: TGTGCCAGCAGCGTAGGGGAGGGTATTTTCCTCTCCTATAATTCACCCCTCCACTTT
V: TRBV6-1; D: .; J: TRBJ1-2; size: .; CDR3: CASSVSGTDSNYGYTF; DNA: TGTGCCAGCAGTGTATCAGGTACAGACAGCAACTATGGCTACACCTTC
V: TRBV11-2; D: .; J: TRBJ2-3; size: .; CDR3: CASSRGSVTDTQYF; DNA: TGTGCCAGCAGCCGGGGATCTGTCACAGATACGCAGTATTTT
V: TRBV27; D: TRBD1; J: TRBJ1-1; size: few; CDR3: CASRAAAGGWNTEAFF; DNA: TGTGCCAGCAGAGCCGCGGCAGGGGGCTGGAACACTGAAGCTTTCTTT
V: TRBV9; D: .; J: TRBJ2-2; size: .; CDR3: CASSVAPSWGANTGELFF; DNA: TGTGCCAGCAGCGTAGCCCCAAGTTGGGGGGCGAACACCGGGGAGCTGTTTTTT
V: TRBV7-8; D: .; J: TRBJ2-2; size: .; CDR3: CASSSLGQGQGGELFF; DNA: TGTGCCAGCAGCTCCCTTGGCCAGGGGCAGGGCGGGGAGCTGTTTTTT
V: TRBV10-3; D: TRBD1; J: TRBJ1-2; size: .; CDR3: CATRRQGVVYGYTF; DNA: TGTGCCACAAGACGACAGGGGGTAGTCTATGGCTACACCTTC
V: TRBV5-1; D: TRBD2; J: TRBJ2-3; size: .; CDR3: CASTHRTSSDTQYF; DNA: TGCGCCAGCACACACAGGACTAGCTCAGATACGCAGTATTTT
V: TRBV28; D: .; J: TRBJ2-1; size: .; CDR3: CASSSSLRVRSYNEQFF; DNA: TGTGCCAGCAGTTCCTCACTACGGGTAAGGTCCTACAATGAGCAGTTCTTC
V: TRBV5-1; D: .; J: TRBJ2-1; size: .; CDR3: CASSPRGIAYNEQFF; DNA: TGCGCCAGCAGCCCACGGGGGATCGCCTACAATGAGCAGTTCTTC
V: TRBV25-1; D: TRBD1; J: TRBJ1-5; size: .; CDR3: CASSVRGVGQPQHF; DNA: TGTGCCAGCAGTGTCAGGGGGGTAGGTCAGCCCCAGCATTTT
V: TRBV11-3; D: .; J: TRBJ2-1; size: .; CDR3: CASSLAWGHEQFF; DNA: TGTGCCAGCAGCTTGGCGTGGGGGCATGAGCAGTTCTTC
V: TRBV5-6; D: .; J: TRBJ1-5; size: .; CDR3: CASSLGGGNQPQHF; DNA: TGTGCCAGCAGCTTGGGGGGCGGTAATCAGCCCCAGCATTTT
V: TRBV2; D: TRBD2; J: TRBJ2-2; size: .; CDR3: CASSERSGGALDTGELFF; DNA: TGTGCCAGCAGTGAAAGGAGCGGGGGGGCTCTTGACACCGGGGAGCTGTTTTTT
V: TRBV6-6; D: TRBD1; J: TRBJ1-2; size: .; CDR3: CASSYSGQGNQHGYTF; DNA: TGTGCCAGCAGTTACTCCGGACAGGGGAATCAGCATGGCTACACCTTC
V: TRBV2; D: TRBD1; J: TRBJ1-5; size: .; CDR3: CATGGRNQPQHF; DNA: TGTGCCACAGGGGGTCGGAATCAGCCCCAGCATTTT
V: TRBV7-9; D: .; J: TRBJ2-1; size: .; CDR3: CASSSLYNEQFF; DNA: TGTGCCAGCAGCTCGCTATACAATGAGCAGTTCTTC